Below, 10 T cell receptor beta chains from the same sample are listed, as sequenced in a study of blood T cells in healthy people across ages. Together with a sample-barcoded 5' primer, a J-beta primer mix was included in a second PCR lasting about 7 to 11 cycles. TCRdb independently ran MiXCR on the 5' RACE reads; one entry per CDR3 protein. In the table there are hundreds of thousands of distinct CDR3 sequences, roughly a quarter of which are singletons. The sample consisted of blood. The receptors were sampled from a woman aged 70-85 years in good health.

The chain uses TRBV12-3 or TRBV12-4 and TRBJ2-7; 16 bases match TRBD2. After removal of 6 bases from V and 6 bases from J, the junction contained 8 bases not matched to a gene. The CDR3 consists of 16 residues. CDR3 region: CASSPGTSGRDTEQYF. The CDR3 DNA follows: TGTGCCAGCAGCCCCGGGACTAGCGGGAGGGATACCGAGCAGTACTTC.

About this clonotype: Germline and junction disagree at one end, which may indicate a read error. The CDR3 sequence is CTTSRAVSTNYGYTF. CDR3 in DNA: TGTACCACCAGCAGAGCAGTTAGCACTAACTATGGCTACACCTTC. The V call is TRBV15, the J call TRBJ1-2, with D uncertain. From germline, CDR1 is LNHNV and CDR2 YYDKDF (reference sequence). The CDR3 length is 15 residues.

This clonotype was detected only a few times. The chain carries TRBV10-2 and TRBJ2-5; D not certain. CDR3 length: 11 amino acids. The germline V and J ends were trimmed by 11 bases and 4 bases, with 11 bases remaining between them. CDR1 and CDR2 from the germline V gene are WSHSY and SAAADI. The CDR3 DNA sequence: TGCGCCTCAATGGCGGTAGAGACCCAGTACTTC. Encoded protein: CASMAVETQYF.

In this sample, this clonotype turned up a few times. CDR3 region: CASSLSGIYTEAFF. The CDR3 nucleotides read TGTGCCAGCAGTTTATCCGGGATCTACACTGAAGCTTTCTTT. The rearrangement uses TRBV28 and TRBJ1-1; D is ambiguous. CDR1 is MDHEN and CDR2 is SYDVKM in the germline V gene. This CDR3 comprises 14 residues. The V and J ends lost 1 base and 3 bases respectively, with 9 bases between them.

This clonotype was detected only a few times. The V gene is TRBV5-1, the J gene TRBJ2-7; D possibly corresponds to TRBD1 (6 bases). V was pared by 0 bases and J by 2 bases, with 9 bases between. CDR3 length equals 14 residues. From germline, CDR1 is SGHRS and CDR2 YFSETQ. The CDR3 is CASSLAPGAYEQYF. The CDR3 DNA is TGCGCCAGCAGCTTGGCCCCAGGGGCCTACGAGCAGTACTTC.

This clonotype occurred a few times. The chain links TRBV11-3 to TRBJ1-3, with 7 bases lining up with TRBD1. Per the germline V gene, CDR1 is SGHNT and CDR2 is YENEEA. V lost 5 bases, J lost 2 bases, and 9 bases stayed unmatched. The CDR3 spans 16 residues. The CDR3: CASSPGGGTAGNTIYF. The CDR3 DNA follows: TGTGCCAGCAGCCCAGGAGGGGGCACGGCTGGAAACACCATATATTTT.

This clonotype was seen a few times. This chain uses TRBV15 with TRBJ2-2, with D hard to call. This CDR3 has 12 residues. Trimming removed 11 bases from V and 6 bases from J, with 13 bases in between. Germline V lookup: CDR1 LNHNV, CDR2 YYDKDF (reference sequence). This chain's CDR3 is CAASFYSGELFF. In nucleotides, the CDR3 is TGTGCCGCTTCTTTTTACTCCGGGGAGCTGTTTTTT.

This clonotype was picked up a small number of times. CDR3 loop: CASRGINTGELFF. CDR3 nucleotide sequence: TGTGCCAGCAGGGGAATAAATACCGGGGAGCTGTTTTTT. The gene calls are TRBV25-1 and TRBJ2-2; D remains ambiguous. The CDR3 is made up of 13 amino acids. V was pared by 6 bases and J by 5 bases, with 10 bases between. From germline, CDR1 is MGHDK and CDR2 SYGVNS.

This clonotype has just a few counts. The gene calls are TRBV29-1 and TRBJ2-3; D gene ambiguous. CDR1 and CDR2 from the germline V gene are SQVTM and ANQGSEA. V lost 0 bases and J lost 4, with 5 bases in between. This CDR3 comprises 12 residues. CDR3 DNA: TGCAGCGTTGAAGATGACGCAGATACGCAGTATTTT. It specifies CSVEDDADTQYF.

There are a few counts of this clonotype. The chain couples TRBV4-2 to TRBJ2-7; D not resolved. Trimming removed 4 bases from V and 3 bases from J, with 10 bases in between. In germline, CDR1 is LGHNA, CDR2 YNFKEQ. The CDR3 covers 13 residues. The CDR3 nucleotides are TGTGCCAGCAGCCCCCAGGCCGGCTACGAGCAGTACTTC. Translated, it gives CASSPQAGYEQYF.